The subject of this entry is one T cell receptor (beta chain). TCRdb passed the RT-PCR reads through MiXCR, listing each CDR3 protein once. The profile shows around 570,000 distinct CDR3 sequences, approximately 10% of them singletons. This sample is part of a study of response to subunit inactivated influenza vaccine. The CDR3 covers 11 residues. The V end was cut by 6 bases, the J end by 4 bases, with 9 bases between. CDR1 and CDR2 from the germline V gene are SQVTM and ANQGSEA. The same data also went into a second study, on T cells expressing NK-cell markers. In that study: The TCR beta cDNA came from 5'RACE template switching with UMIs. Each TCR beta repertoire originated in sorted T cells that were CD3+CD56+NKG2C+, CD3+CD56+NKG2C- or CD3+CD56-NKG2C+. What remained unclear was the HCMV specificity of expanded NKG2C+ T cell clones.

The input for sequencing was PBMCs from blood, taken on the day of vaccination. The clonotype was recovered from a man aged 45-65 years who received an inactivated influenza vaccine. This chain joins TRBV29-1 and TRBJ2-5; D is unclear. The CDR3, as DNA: TGCAGCGTCAAACCAGGAGAGACCCAGTACTTC. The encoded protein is CSVKPGETQYF.